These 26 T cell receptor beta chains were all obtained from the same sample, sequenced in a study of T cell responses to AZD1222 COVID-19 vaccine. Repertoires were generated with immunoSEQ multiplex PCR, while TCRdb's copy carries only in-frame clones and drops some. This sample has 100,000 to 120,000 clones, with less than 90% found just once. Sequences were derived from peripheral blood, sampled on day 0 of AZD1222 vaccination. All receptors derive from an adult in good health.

CDR3 bases: TGCAGCTGCACCTATAATGGGGAGCTGTTTTTT. Translating gives CSCTYNGELFF. This chain connects TRBV29-1 to TRBJ2-2; no clear D gene. There are 11 residues in the CDR3. The germline gives CDR1 SQVTM, CDR2 ANQGSEA. The V end was cut by 8 bases, the J end by 8 bases, with 12 bases between.

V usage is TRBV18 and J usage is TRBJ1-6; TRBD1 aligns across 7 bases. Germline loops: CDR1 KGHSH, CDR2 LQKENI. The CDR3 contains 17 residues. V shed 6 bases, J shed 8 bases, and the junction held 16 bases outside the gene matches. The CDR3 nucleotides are TGTGCCAGCTCTCGGGGGACAGTCGGGTCGTTGGATTCACCCCTCCACTTT. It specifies CASSRGTVGSLDSPLHF.

CDR3 sequence (DNA): TGTGCCAGCAGCTCCGTGGGTGGCGGGGGGCTCCAAGAGACCCAGTACTTC. It codes for CASSSVGGGGLQETQYF. The chain has TRBV11-2 and TRBJ2-5, with 8 bases fitting TRBD2. Trimming took 4 bases from V and 1 from J; bases not matched to a gene: 11. Looked up from germline, CDR1 is SGHAT and CDR2 is FQNNGV. The CDR3 is 17 amino acids.

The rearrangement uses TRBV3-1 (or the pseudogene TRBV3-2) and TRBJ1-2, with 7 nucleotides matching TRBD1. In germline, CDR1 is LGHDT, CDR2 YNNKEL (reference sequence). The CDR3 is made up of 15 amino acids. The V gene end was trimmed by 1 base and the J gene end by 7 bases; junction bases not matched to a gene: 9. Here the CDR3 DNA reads TGTGCCAGCAGCCAAGCGAGGACAGGCCTCAGTGGCTACACCTTC. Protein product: CASSQARTGLSGYTF.

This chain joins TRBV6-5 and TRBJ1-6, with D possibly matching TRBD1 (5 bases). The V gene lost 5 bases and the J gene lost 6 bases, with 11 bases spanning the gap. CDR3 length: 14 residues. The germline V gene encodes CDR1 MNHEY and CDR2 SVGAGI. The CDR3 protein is CASSRDRPNSPLHF. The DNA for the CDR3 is TGTGCCAGCAGTCGTGACAGACCTAATTCACCCCTCCACTTT.

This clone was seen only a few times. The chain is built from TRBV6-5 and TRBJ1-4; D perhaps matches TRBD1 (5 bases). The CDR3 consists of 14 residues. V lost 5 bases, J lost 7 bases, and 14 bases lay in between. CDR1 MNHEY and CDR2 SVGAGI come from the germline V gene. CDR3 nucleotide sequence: TGTGCCAGCAGTAGAGGAAGCGGGACTGAAAAACTGTTTTTT. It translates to CASSRGSGTEKLFF.

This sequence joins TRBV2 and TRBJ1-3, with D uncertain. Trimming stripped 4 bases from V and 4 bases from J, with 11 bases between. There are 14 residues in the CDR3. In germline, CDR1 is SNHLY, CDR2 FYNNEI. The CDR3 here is CASSAFVSGNTIYF. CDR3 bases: TGTGCCAGCAGTGCCTTTGTATCAGGAAACACCATATATTTT.

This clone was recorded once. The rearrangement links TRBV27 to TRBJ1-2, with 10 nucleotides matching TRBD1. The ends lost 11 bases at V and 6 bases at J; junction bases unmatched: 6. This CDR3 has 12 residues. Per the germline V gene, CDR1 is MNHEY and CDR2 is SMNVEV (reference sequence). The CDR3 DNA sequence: TGTGCCGCGGGGGGACAGGGGCATGGCTACACCTTC. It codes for CAAGGQGHGYTF.

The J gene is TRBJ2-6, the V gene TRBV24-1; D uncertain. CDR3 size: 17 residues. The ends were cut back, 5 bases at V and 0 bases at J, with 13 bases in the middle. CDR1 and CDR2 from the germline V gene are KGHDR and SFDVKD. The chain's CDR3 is CATSARVAISGANVLTF. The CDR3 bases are TGTGCCACCAGTGCACGGGTCGCAATCTCTGGGGCCAACGTCCTGACTTTC.

The CDR3: CASSSGASGRYTDTQYF. The CDR3 DNA reads TGCGCCAGCAGCTCTGGGGCTAGCGGGCGCTACACAGATACGCAGTATTTT. The chain is built from TRBV5-1 and TRBJ2-3; 8 positions agree with TRBD2. V trimming: 3 bases; J trimming: 2 bases; junction bases outside the gene matches: 11. Germline values: CDR1 SGHRS, CDR2 YFSETQ. CDR3 length: 17 amino acids.

This CDR3 reads CASNTGDGGYTF. The CDR3 bases are TGTGCCAGTAACACAGGGGATGGGGGCTACACCTTC. This chain connects TRBV19 to TRBJ1-2, with TRBD1 matching over 7 bases. The CDR3 contains 12 residues. Germline CDR1 and CDR2: LNHDA and SQIVND (reference sequence). V shed 7 bases, J shed 8 bases, and the junction held 7 bases outside the gene matches.

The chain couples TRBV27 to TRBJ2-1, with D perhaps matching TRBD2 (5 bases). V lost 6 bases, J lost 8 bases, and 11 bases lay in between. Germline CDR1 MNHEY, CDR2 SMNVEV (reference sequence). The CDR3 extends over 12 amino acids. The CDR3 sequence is CASRGVSDEQFF. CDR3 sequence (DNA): TGTGCCAGCAGAGGAGTTAGCGATGAGCAGTTCTTC.

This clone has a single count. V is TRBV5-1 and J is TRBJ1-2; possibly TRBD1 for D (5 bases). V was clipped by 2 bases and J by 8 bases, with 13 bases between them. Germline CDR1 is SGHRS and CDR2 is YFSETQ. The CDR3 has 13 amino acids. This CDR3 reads CASSFRDLGGYTF. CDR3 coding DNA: TGCGCCAGCAGCTTCCGGGACCTAGGCGGCTACACCTTC.

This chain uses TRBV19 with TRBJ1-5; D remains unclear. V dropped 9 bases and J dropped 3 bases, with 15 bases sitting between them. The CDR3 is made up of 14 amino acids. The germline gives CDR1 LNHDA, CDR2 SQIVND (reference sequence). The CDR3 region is CASAYERTNQPQHF. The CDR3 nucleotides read TGTGCCAGCGCATACGAGAGGACCAATCAGCCCCAGCATTTT.

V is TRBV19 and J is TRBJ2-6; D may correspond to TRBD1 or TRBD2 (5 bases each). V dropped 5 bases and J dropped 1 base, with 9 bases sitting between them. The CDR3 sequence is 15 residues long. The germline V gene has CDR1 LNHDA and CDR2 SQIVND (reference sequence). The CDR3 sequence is CASSGDVSGANVLTF. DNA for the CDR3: TGTGCCAGTAGTGGGGACGTTTCTGGGGCCAACGTCCTGACTTTC.

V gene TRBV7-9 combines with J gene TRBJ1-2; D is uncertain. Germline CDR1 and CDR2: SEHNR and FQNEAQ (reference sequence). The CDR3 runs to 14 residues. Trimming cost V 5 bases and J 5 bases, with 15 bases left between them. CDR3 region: CASSAIERTYGYTF. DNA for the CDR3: TGTGCCAGCAGCGCCATCGAGAGGACTTATGGCTACACCTTC.

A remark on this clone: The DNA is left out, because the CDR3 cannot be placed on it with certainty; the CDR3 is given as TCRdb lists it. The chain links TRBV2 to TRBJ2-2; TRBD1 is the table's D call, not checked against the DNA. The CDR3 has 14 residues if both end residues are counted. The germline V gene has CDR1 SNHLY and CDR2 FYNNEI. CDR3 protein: CASTSGQGTGELFF.

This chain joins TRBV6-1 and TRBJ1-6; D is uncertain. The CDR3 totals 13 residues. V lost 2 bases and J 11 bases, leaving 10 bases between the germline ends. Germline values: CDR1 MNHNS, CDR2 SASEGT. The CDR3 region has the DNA TGTGCCAGCAGTGAAAGGGTTCAGACACCCCTCCACTTT. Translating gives CASSERVQTPLHF.

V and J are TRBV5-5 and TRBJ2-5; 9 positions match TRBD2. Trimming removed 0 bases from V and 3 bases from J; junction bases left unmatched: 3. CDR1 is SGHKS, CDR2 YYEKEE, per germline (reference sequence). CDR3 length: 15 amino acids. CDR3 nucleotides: TGTGCCAGCAGCTTGGGGGCTAGCGGGGAAGAGACCCAGTACTTC. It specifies CASSLGASGEETQYF. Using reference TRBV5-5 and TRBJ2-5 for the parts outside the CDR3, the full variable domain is DAGVTQSPTHLIKTRGQQVTLRCSPISGHKSVSWYQQVLGQGPQFIFQYYEKEERGRGNFPDRFSARQFPNYSSELNVNALLLGDSALYLCASSLGASGEETQYFGPGTRLLVL.

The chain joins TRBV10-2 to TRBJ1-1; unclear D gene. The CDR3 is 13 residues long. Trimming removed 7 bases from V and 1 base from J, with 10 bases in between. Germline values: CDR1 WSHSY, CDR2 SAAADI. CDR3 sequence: CASTLEGNTEAFF. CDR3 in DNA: TGCGCCAGCACCCTAGAGGGGAACACTGAAGCTTTCTTT.

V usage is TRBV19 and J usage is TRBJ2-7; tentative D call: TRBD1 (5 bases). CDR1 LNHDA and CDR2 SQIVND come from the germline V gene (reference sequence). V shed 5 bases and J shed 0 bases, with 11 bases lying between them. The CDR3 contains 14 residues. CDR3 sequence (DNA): TGTGCCAGTAGTTCGCCAGGGATCTCCTACGAGCAGTACTTC. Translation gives CASSSPGISYEQYF.

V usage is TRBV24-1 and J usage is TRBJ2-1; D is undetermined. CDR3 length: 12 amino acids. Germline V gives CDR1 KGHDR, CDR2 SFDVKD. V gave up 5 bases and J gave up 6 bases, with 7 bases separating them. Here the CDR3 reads CATSVGSNEQFF. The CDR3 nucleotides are TGTGCCACCAGTGTGGGTAGCAATGAGCAGTTCTTC.

The CDR3 nucleotides are TGTGCCAGCAGCAAAGCGCTCAGGGGGTGCCCCTACGAGCAGTACTTC. This codes for CASSKALRGCPYEQYF. This chain joins TRBV21-1 and TRBJ2-7; the D segment call TRBD1 is taken from the table without a DNA check. TRBV21-1 counts as a pseudogene. The CDR3 has 16 amino acids.

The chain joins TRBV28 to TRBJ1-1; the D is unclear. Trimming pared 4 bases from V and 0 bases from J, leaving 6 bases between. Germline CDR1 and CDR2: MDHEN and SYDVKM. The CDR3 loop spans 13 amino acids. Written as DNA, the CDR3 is TGTGCCAGCAGTTCCCCTCTGAACACTGAAGCTTTCTTT. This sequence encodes CASSSPLNTEAFF.

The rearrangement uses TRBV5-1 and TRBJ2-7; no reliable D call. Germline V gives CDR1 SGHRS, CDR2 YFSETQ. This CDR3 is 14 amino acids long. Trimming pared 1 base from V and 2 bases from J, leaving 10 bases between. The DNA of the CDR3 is TGCGCCAGCAGCTTGTTGTCTCCGGCCTACGAGCAGTACTTC. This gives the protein CASSLLSPAYEQYF.

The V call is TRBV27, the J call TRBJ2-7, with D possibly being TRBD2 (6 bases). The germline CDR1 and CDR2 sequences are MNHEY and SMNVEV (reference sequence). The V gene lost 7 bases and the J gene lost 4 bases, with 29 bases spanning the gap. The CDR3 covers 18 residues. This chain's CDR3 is CASTRRAPGLPSIYEQYF. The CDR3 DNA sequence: TGTGCCAGCACCCGCCGGGCTCCGGGACTTCCCTCAATTTACGAGCAGTACTTC.